Following are 27 T cell receptor beta chains from one sample sequenced in a study of T cells in Graves' hyperthyroidism and ophthalmopathy. Using RNA transcripts as the source, TCR beta CDR3 regions were amplified. During a first-round RT-PCR of the TCR CDR3, the HTBI primer set was used. TCRdb called the multiplex PCR reads again in MiXCR, with one record for every CDR3 protein. The sample holds nearly 750,000 distinct CDR3 sequences, roughly a third seen once. Sequenced sample: blood. These receptors were collected from a woman in her thirties or forties with Graves' hyperthyroidism.

This clonotype came up many times. J is TRBJ2-7 and V is TRBV7-8, with D possibly TRBD2 on 6 matching bases. Germline V gives CDR1 SGHVS, CDR2 FQNEAQ. V dropped 5 bases and J dropped 2 bases, with 13 bases sitting between them. CDR3 length: 14 residues. CDR3 amino acids: CASSPRTNPYEQYF. The CDR3 region has the DNA TGTGCCAGCAGCCCCAGGACTAACCCCTACGAGCAGTACTTC.

This clonotype was detected many times. This chain links TRBV20-1 with TRBJ1-5; D ambiguous. V gave up 6 bases and J gave up 0 bases, with 9 bases separating them. The CDR3 spans 13 residues. Germline V gene data show CDR1 as DFQATT and CDR2 as SNEGSKA (reference sequence). The CDR3 reads CSALAISNQPQHF. The CDR3 bases are TGCAGTGCCTTGGCTATTAGCAATCAGCCCCAGCATTTT.

About this clonotype: An end of the junction differs from the germline gene, which may be a read error. V and J are TRBV7-9 and TRBJ2-7; the match to TRBD1 covers 7 bases. Per the germline V gene, CDR1 is SEHNR and CDR2 is FQNEAQ (reference sequence). This CDR3 spans 14 amino acids. CDR3 coding DNA: TGTGCCGGCAGAGACATCAGGGGGTCCAACGAGCAGTACTTC. It specifies CAGRDIRGSNEQYF.

This clonotype was observed a handful of times. The chain links TRBV7-9 to TRBJ2-5, with 9 bases fitting TRBD1. V trimming: 5 bases; J trimming: 5 bases; junction bases outside the gene matches: 6. The CDR3 is 14 amino acids. Germline assignment: CDR1 SEHNR and CDR2 FQNEAQ (reference sequence). The DNA for the CDR3 is TGTGCCAGCAGCCGGACAGGGGCCGGGGAGACCCAGTACTTC. Amino acid sequence: CASSRTGAGETQYF.

This clonotype was seen only a few times. The chain combines TRBV19 with TRBJ1-3; D not resolved. The CDR3 has 17 residues. Trimming left V 3 bases short and J 0 bases short, with 15 bases between. Per the germline V gene, CDR1 is LNHDA and CDR2 is SQIVND (reference sequence). CDR3 sequence reads: CASSMEAVGVSGNTIYF. The CDR3 nucleotides are TGTGCCAGTAGTATGGAGGCGGTGGGAGTCTCTGGAAACACCATATATTTT.

This clonotype came up a few times. The chain uses TRBV19 and TRBJ1-1; D is perhaps TRBD1 (6 bases). CDR1 LNHDA and CDR2 SQIVND come from the germline V gene (reference sequence). The V gene lost 2 bases and the J gene lost 3 bases, with 19 bases spanning the gap. The CDR3 spans 17 residues. The CDR3 protein is CASSINFGTSGYTEAFF. The CDR3 DNA follows: TGTGCCAGTAGTATAAATTTCGGGACAAGTGGGTACACTGAAGCTTTCTTT.

The chain joins TRBV10-1 to TRBJ2-7; TRBD2 agrees at 11 bases. The germline CDR1 and CDR2 sequences are WNHNN and SYGVQD (reference sequence). Trimming removed 6 bases from V and 6 bases from J; junction bases left unmatched: 7. This CDR3 contains 14 residues. The CDR3: CASSDSSGRSEQYF. In DNA form, the CDR3 reads TGCGCCAGCAGCGATTCTAGCGGGAGGAGCGAGCAGTACTTC.

In its sample, this clonotype was seen many times. The V and J genes are TRBV7-9 and TRBJ1-3, with no clear D. V shed 8 bases and J shed 0 bases, with 17 bases lying between them. Looked up from germline, CDR1 is SEHNR and CDR2 is FQNEAQ (reference sequence). This CDR3 comprises 16 residues. The DNA of the CDR3 is TGTGCCAGCTCTAACCTTCGGGCCCACTCTGGAAACACCATATATTTT. Translating it yields CASSNLRAHSGNTIYF.

This clonotype was picked up many times. The chain has TRBV10-3 and TRBJ1-1; 9 positions match TRBD1. Unmatched junction bases numbered 2, after V lost 5 bases and J lost 1 base. The CDR3 is made up of 14 amino acids. Germline V gene lookup returns CDR1 ENHRY and CDR2 SYGVKD. In DNA, the CDR3 is TGTGCCATCAGTCCGACAGGGGGGAACACTGAAGCTTTCTTT. Its translation: CAISPTGGNTEAFF.

This clonotype was seen a handful of times. J is TRBJ2-7 and V is TRBV5-5; TRBD2 aligns across 8 bases. The CDR3 is 15 amino acids. The junction had 8 bases not matched to a gene; V was cut back by 4 bases and J by 2 bases. Germline values: CDR1 SGHKS, CDR2 YYEKEE (reference sequence). The DNA of the CDR3 is TGTGCCAGCAGCCGGAGCGGGAGTTTCGCCTACGAGCAGTACTTC. Translation: CASSRSGSFAYEQYF.

Of note for this clonotype: Possible read error: a much larger clone is one base away. CDR3 amino acids: CASSAGLAEQETQYF. CDR3 bases: TGCGCCAGCAGCGCGGGACTAGCGGAACAAGAGACCCAGTACTTC. This rearrangement joins TRBV10-2 to TRBJ2-5, with 11 positions matching TRBD2. CDR3 length: 15 residues. Germline V CDR1 and CDR2: WSHSY, SAAADI. V lost 6 bases to trimming and J lost 2 bases; unmatched junction nucleotides: 5.

This clonotype was observed many times. This chain connects TRBV9 to TRBJ2-5, with TRBD1 matching 7 bases. The germline V gene encodes CDR1 SGDLS and CDR2 YYNGEE. V was pared by 4 bases and J by 4 bases, with 7 bases of the junction left unmatched. The CDR3 spans 14 residues. As DNA, the CDR3 is TGTGCCAGCAGCCCGTCCGACAGGGCAGAGACCCAGTACTTC. This codes for CASSPSDRAETQYF.

The CDR3 coding sequence is TGTGCCAGCAGACACACGGACGAACCTCTGGGCGGCTACACCTTC. Encoded protein: CASRHTDEPLGGYTF. This chain links TRBV6-5 with TRBJ1-2; no definite D call. The CDR3 sequence is 15 residues long. The germline V gene encodes CDR1 MNHEY and CDR2 SVGAGI. The V and J ends lost 6 bases and 8 bases respectively, with 22 bases between them.

This clonotype occurred a few times. This chain connects TRBV7-9 to TRBJ1-1; a weak D match, TRBD1 (6 bases). Per germline, CDR1 SEHNR and CDR2 FQNEAQ (reference sequence). V shed 11 bases and J shed 0 bases, with 19 bases lying between them. The CDR3 has 15 amino acids. The DNA for the CDR3 is TGTGCCGTCAATGGCAGGGGATTGATGAACACTGAAGCTTTCTTT. It translates to CAVNGRGLMNTEAFF.

This clonotype has at least ten counts. The chain links TRBV19 to TRBJ1-1, with a weak D call TRBD1 (6 bases). Trimming took off 3 bases at V and 4 bases at J, with 9 bases between the two ends. CDR1 and CDR2 from the germline V gene are LNHDA and SQIVND (reference sequence). There are 13 residues in the CDR3. The CDR3 bases are TGTGCCAGTAGTATTGACAGGCGCACTGAAGCTTTCTTT. It codes for CASSIDRRTEAFF.

This clonotype came up many times. The DNA of the CDR3 is TGTGCCAGTAGCTCCTCCGGACAGGGAGGCTATGGCTACACCTTC. It encodes CASSSSGQGGYGYTF. J is TRBJ1-2 and V is TRBV19, with 8 nucleotides matching TRBD1. Germline lookup yields CDR1 LNHDA and CDR2 SQIVND (reference sequence). Trimming removed 6 bases from V and 4 bases from J; junction bases left unmatched: 10. CDR3 length: 15 residues.

This clonotype was recorded many times. The genes are TRBV19 and TRBJ2-6, with a weak D call TRBD2 (6 bases). V was cut by 3 bases and J by 2 bases, with 8 bases left in between. The germline V gene has CDR1 LNHDA and CDR2 SQIVND (reference sequence). CDR3 length: 15 amino acids. The CDR3, as DNA: TGTGCCAGTAGTATTGCGGGACCTGGGGCCAACGTCCTGACTTTC. Encoded protein: CASSIAGPGANVLTF.

The table lists this clonotype with many counts. The chain carries TRBV19 and TRBJ1-1; D is unclear. Trimming shortened V by 2 bases and J by 1 base, and 11 bases separated the two germline ends. The CDR3 consists of 15 residues. Per germline, CDR1 LNHDA and CDR2 SQIVND (reference sequence). The CDR3 nucleotides read TGTGCCAGTAGTATATCAGCCAGGAGGAACACTGAAGCTTTCTTT. Amino acids: CASSISARRNTEAFF.

J is TRBJ1-1 and V is TRBV2; unclear D gene. Trimming removed 10 bases at V and 0 bases at J, with 15 bases between. The length of the CDR3 is 14 residues. Germline lookup yields CDR1 SNHLY and CDR2 FYNNEI. CDR3 nucleotides: TGTGCCATCCCACCGGAAAGGATGAACACTGAAGCTTTCTTT. Protein sequence: CAIPPERMNTEAFF.

Worth noting for this clonotype: A clone one base away is much larger, so this may be a read error. The chain joins TRBV6-5 to TRBJ1-4; perhaps TRBD1 as D (5 bases). This CDR3 is built from 14 residues. Germline CDR1 is MNHEY and CDR2 is SVGAGI. CDR3 protein: CASSYSGTNERLFF. The CDR3 region has the DNA TGTGCCAGCAGTTACTCGGGGACTAATGAAAGACTGTTTTTT.

This clonotype appeared many times. The chain joins TRBV10-3 to TRBJ1-1, with no clear D. The germline V gene has CDR1 ENHRY and CDR2 SYGVKD. The CDR3 spans 12 residues. Trimming removed 11 bases at V and 1 base at J, with 11 bases between. CDR3 in DNA: TGTGCCCATGCTAAAGGGAACACTGAAGCTTTCTTT. Translating gives CAHAKGNTEAFF.

This clonotype was observed at least ten times. The chain is built from TRBV2 and TRBJ1-2; tentative D call: TRBD1 (5 bases). Trimming took 4 bases from V and 4 from J, leaving 13 bases between them. Germline values: CDR1 SNHLY, CDR2 FYNNEI. The CDR3 spans 14 residues. This CDR3 is CASSVQGSTYGYTF. CDR3 DNA sequence: TGTGCCAGCAGTGTTCAGGGCTCTACCTATGGCTACACCTTC.

Many counts were recorded for this clonotype. The chain uses TRBV29-1 and TRBJ1-2, with TRBD1 as a possible D gene (6 bases). The CDR3 is made up of 13 amino acids. Trimming took off 2 bases at V and 6 bases at J, with 13 bases between the two ends. Germline V gene lookup returns CDR1 SQVTM and CDR2 ANQGSEA. The CDR3 region has the DNA TGCAGCGTTGAATCCAACAGGGATAATGGCTACACCTTC. Translated, it gives CSVESNRDNGYTF.

J is TRBJ1-1 and V is TRBV18; D is unresolved. V lost 4 bases and J lost 0, with 9 bases in between. Germline V gene sequence: CDR1 KGHSH, CDR2 LQKENI. This CDR3 is built from 14 residues. CDR3 sequence: CASSLSIMNTEAFF. CDR3 DNA sequence: TGTGCCAGCTCACTGTCCATAATGAACACTGAAGCTTTCTTT.

This clonotype has only a few counts. V is TRBV6-5 and J is TRBJ1-1; D gene uncertain. V lost 5 bases, J lost 0 bases, and 10 bases lay in between. The CDR3 covers 14 residues. In germline, CDR1 is MNHEY, CDR2 SVGAGI. CDR3 sequence reads: CASSDLSMNTEAFF. The CDR3 bases are TGTGCCAGCAGTGACCTATCTATGAACACTGAAGCTTTCTTT.

This clonotype was seen more than once but under ten times. This chain joins TRBV20-1 and TRBJ1-1; D not certain. The V and J ends lost 7 bases and 6 bases respectively, with 15 bases between them. The CDR3 has 12 residues. CDR1 and CDR2 (germline): DFQATT, SNEGSKA (reference sequence). CDR3 in amino acids: CSGYIGSPEAFF. The CDR3 nucleotides read TGCAGTGGCTATATCGGCAGTCCTGAAGCTTTCTTT.

The rearrangement uses TRBV24-1 and TRBJ2-5, with TRBD2 matching over 7 bases. Germline V lookup: CDR1 KGHDR, CDR2 SFDVKD. Unmatched junction bases numbered 5, after V lost 1 base and J lost 1 base. The CDR3 contains 16 residues. CDR3 protein: CATSDFNGRTQETQYF. The CDR3 DNA reads as TGTGCCACCAGTGATTTTAACGGGAGGACCCAAGAGACCCAGTACTTC.